The clone carrying this T cell receptor beta chain was detected only once. The antigen remains unidentified. The trim removed 3 bases at V and 9 bases at J, leaving 13 bases unmatched. The CDR3 extends over 15 amino acids. The germline V gene encodes CDR1 SQVTM and CDR2 ANQGSEA. This sample is part of a study of shared clonotypes between healthy human individuals. The study's findings and limits: Sorted-subset sequencing, rarefaction showed, was incomplete despite large depth.

Sorted-subset replicate PCR reactions contained roughly 200 ng DNA, corresponding to about 30,000 T cell genomes. How the authors handled the data: With immunoSEQ giving junction-only sequences and no quality scores, filtering differed. Some clones are missing from TCRdb's copy, which holds only in-frame ones; the method was immunoSEQ multiplex PCR. That table supplies the V and J calls and clone size; D and trimming were determined from the DNA. The data contain 1.6 million or so clones, over 95% of them seen just once; the ten biggest clones take up approximately 1.2%. Healthy HIV-negative adults without recent acute infections or vaccinations served as donors.

The TCR comes from a man aged 30 to 39 in good health. The chain uses TRBV29-1 and TRBJ2-3, with TRBD2 identical over 9 bases. The sample consisted of naive CD4+ T cells sorted from blood. Subset specified: CD45RA+ positively selected. In DNA form, the CDR3 reads TGCAGCGTTGAGGGGCTAGCGGGATCTCATGGGACGCAGTATTTT. Encoded protein: CSVEGLAGSHGTQYF.